This passage covers 12 T cell receptor beta chains from one sample sequenced in a study of beta chain features in type 1 diabetes. Every bit of the isolated RNA underwent reverse transcription, so sequencing read expressed TCRB transcripts. This table comes from immunoSEQ multiplex PCR, and its TCRdb copy is limited to in-frame clones, with some not included. This table has hundreds of thousands of clones, around 8% appearing once. Sequencing input: central memory CD4+ T cells from blood. The receptors derive from a woman between 18 and 29 years old in good health.

This clone was recorded at least ten times. This chain connects TRBV6-6 to TRBJ2-7; D may match TRBD1 or TRBD2 (5 bases each). This CDR3 is built from 14 residues. The ends were cut back, 6 bases at V and 5 bases at J, with 17 bases in the middle. Germline lookup yields CDR1 MNHNY and CDR2 SVGAGI (reference sequence). CDR3 residues: CASSRPLGANEQYF. The CDR3 DNA reads as TGTGCCAGCAGCCGGCCCCTCGGGGCGAACGAGCAGTACTTC.

The chain recombines TRBV27 with TRBJ1-2; D is uncertain. V lost 2 bases and J lost 6, with 7 bases in between. This CDR3 is 12 amino acids long. The germline V gene has CDR1 MNHEY and CDR2 SMNVEV (reference sequence). The CDR3 here is CASSLNGNGYTF. Written as DNA, the CDR3 is TGTGCCAGCAGTTTAAACGGCAATGGCTACACCTTC.

V gene TRBV11-1 combines with J gene TRBJ2-7, with TRBD2 matching over 14 bases. Germline trimming cut 5 bases from V and 6 bases from J; bases unmatched to any gene: 3. The CDR3 is made up of 14 amino acids. Germline CDR1 reads SGHAT; CDR2 reads FQDESV (reference sequence). The DNA of the CDR3 is TGTGCCAGCAGCCCCGGACTAGCGGGGGGCGAGCAGTACTTC. Protein product: CASSPGLAGGEQYF.

The chain carries TRBV28 and TRBJ1-5, with TRBD1 matching 8 bases. The CDR3 extends over 13 amino acids. The V gene end was trimmed by 7 bases and the J gene end by 6 bases; junction bases not matched to a gene: 5. Germline CDR1 MDHEN, CDR2 SYDVKM. CDR3 sequence reads: CASTSGGTQPQHF. CDR3 bases: TGTGCCAGCACGTCAGGGGGCACTCAGCCCCAGCATTTT.

The chain carries TRBV5-6 and TRBJ2-3, with 8 nucleotides matching TRBD2. Unmatched junction bases numbered 10, after V lost 0 bases and J lost 4 bases. Germline V CDR1 and CDR2: SGHDT, YYEEEE. The CDR3 is 17 residues long. The chain's CDR3 is CASSLASGRVPSDTQYF. Written as DNA, the CDR3 is TGTGCCAGCAGCTTGGCTAGCGGGCGAGTCCCCTCAGATACGCAGTATTTT.

In the case of this clone: A read error is possible here, since a much larger clone lies one base away. This same CDR3 is encoded by further DNA sequences in the sample. The V call is TRBV29-1, the J call TRBJ2-1, with TRBD1 identical over 8 bases. Germline loops: CDR1 SQVTM, CDR2 ANQGSEA. V shed 6 bases and J 0 bases; nucleotides not matched to a gene: 7. CDR3 length: 15 residues. In DNA, the CDR3 is TGCAGCGTACGACAGGGGCGCGGCTCCTACAATGAGCAGTTCTTC. Its translation: CSVRQGRGSYNEQFF.

J is TRBJ2-1 and V is TRBV6-5, with 9 bases fitting TRBD1. Germline-derived CDR1 and CDR2 are MNHEY and SVGAGI. V lost 6 bases and J lost 4; bases outside the gene matches: 7. The CDR3 consists of 15 residues. The CDR3 nucleotides are TGTGCCAGCAGGTACACAGGGGGCTTATACAATGAGCAGTTCTTC. Its translation: CASRYTGGLYNEQFF.

Only a few counts were recorded for this clone. DNA for the CDR3: TGTGCCAGCAGCTTCGCCACAGGGGGAGACTACGAGCAGTACTTC. This encodes CASSFATGGDYEQYF. The chain recombines TRBV7-2 with TRBJ2-7, with TRBD1 identical over 8 bases. The CDR3 contains 15 residues. The V gene end was trimmed by 3 bases and the J gene end by 3 bases; junction bases not matched to a gene: 7. CDR1 is SGHTA, CDR2 FQGNSA, per germline.

This sequence joins TRBV7-9 and TRBJ2-2; maybe TRBD2 (5 bases). This CDR3 spans 14 amino acids. CDR1 SEHNR and CDR2 FQNEAQ come from the germline V gene (reference sequence). The V and J ends lost 2 bases and 6 bases respectively, with 10 bases between them. The CDR3 loop reads CASSLRLPAGELFF. DNA of the CDR3: TGTGCCAGCAGCTTAAGACTACCCGCCGGGGAGCTGTTTTTT.

This clone was recorded a few times. This chain links TRBV7-9 with TRBJ2-5; D remains ambiguous. This CDR3 region has 13 residues. V was shortened by 2 bases and J by 4 bases, with 8 bases between the two germline ends. Germline lookup yields CDR1 SEHNR and CDR2 FQNEAQ (reference sequence). Here the CDR3 reads CASSLNTLETQYF. Here the CDR3 DNA reads TGTGCCAGCAGCTTAAACACCCTAGAGACCCAGTACTTC.

This clone showed up many times. The genes are TRBV4-2 and TRBJ2-3; D perhaps matches TRBD1 (6 bases). With 4 bases removed from V and 5 bases from J, the gap between germline ends came to 16 bases. This CDR3 is built from 15 residues. CDR1 LGHNA and CDR2 YNFKEQ come from the germline V gene. The CDR3 region has the DNA TGTGCCAGCAGCCCGGGACATCGTCGAGTAGATACGCAGTATTTT. It specifies CASSPGHRRVDTQYF.

This chain uses TRBV27 with TRBJ1-2; TRBD1 agrees at 9 bases. This CDR3 region has 14 residues. CDR1 and CDR2 (germline): MNHEY, SMNVEV (reference sequence). Unmatched junction bases numbered 9, after V lost 8 bases and J lost 5 bases. DNA of the CDR3: TGTGCCAGCTCGGGGGCCGGGACAGGGTATGGCTACACCTTC. It is translated as CASSGAGTGYGYTF.